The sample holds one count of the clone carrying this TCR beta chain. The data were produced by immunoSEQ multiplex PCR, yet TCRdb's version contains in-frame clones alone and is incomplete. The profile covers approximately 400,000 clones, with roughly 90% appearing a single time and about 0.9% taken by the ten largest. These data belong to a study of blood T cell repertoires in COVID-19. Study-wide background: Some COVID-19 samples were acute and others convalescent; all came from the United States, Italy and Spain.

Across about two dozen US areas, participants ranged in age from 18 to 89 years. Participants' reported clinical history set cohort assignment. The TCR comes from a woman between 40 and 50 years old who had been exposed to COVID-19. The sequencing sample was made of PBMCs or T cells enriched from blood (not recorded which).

This chain's CDR3 is CASSQDDSRVKTQYF. The CDR3 bases are TGTGCCAGCAGCCAAGACGACTCTCGCGTTAAGACCCAGTACTTC. The genes are TRBV3-1 (or the pseudogene TRBV3-2) and TRBJ2-5; the D is unclear. The germline gives CDR1 LGHDT, CDR2 YNNKEL (reference sequence). The CDR3 spans 15 residues. V was cut by 0 bases and J by 6 bases, with 14 bases left in between.